This record concerns one T cell receptor beta chain sequence. Its antigen remains unidentified. The input lacks base qualities; no much larger clone sits a single base away. The CDR3 regions of human TCRbeta chains were subjected to immunosequencing. Regarding the original processing steps: Repertoire TCRs were matched against a reference library of SARS-CoV-2-specific TCRs generated with the MIRA antigen-specificity platform. Breadth meant the fraction of unique TCRs that were SARS-CoV-2-associated, whereas depth meant the fraction of total T cells that were SARS-CoV-2-associated. Using the MIRA data, each spike-specific TCR was mapped to the spike region that the TCR reacts to and placed in a CD4 or CD8 class. Log10-transformed breadth and depth values were compared by one-way ANOVA with Sidak's multiple comparisons tests. The source is immuneACCESS, and TCRdb retained only in-frame sequences with V and J called. Part of the clones is not carried over; for the studies checked, unresolved V genes explain less than half of this, and the remainder is unexplained. V, J and clone size were drawn from that table, and D and trimming were deduced from the DNA. This sample is represented by 75,000 to 95,000 clones; around 93% of them were singletons. The biggest ten clones account for around 30% of the sample.

The data were obtained in a study of T cell responses to AZD1222 COVID-19 vaccine (TCRdb year 2021). Concerning the study at large: A total of over 230 trial participants underwent TCR sequencing, of whom 207 received two doses of AZD1222 and about 25 received two doses of the MenACWY control vaccine. Trial participants were enrolled by age into 18-55, 56-69 and 70-plus year subgroups, with approximately 150, 30 and 60 TCR-sequenced participants respectively. Overall results and qualifications from the work: Participants were mostly white British and included more females than males, and it was suggested by the authors that clonal diversity may have been underestimated. Reportedly, almost half of the unique spike-specific TCRs recognized epitopes lying outside the regions that are mutated in the B.1.351 and B.1.1.7 variants. Vaccine-associated CD4 TCRs spanned the whole spike protein, with dominant responses in regions 160-218 and 743-854. After two AZD1222 doses, both the breadth and the depth of spike-specific TCRs were significantly higher than at day 0 and than in MenACWY recipients. The 56-69-year group was small, and its depth increase did not reach significance, likely because of low power. No day 14 peak-response samples were available, so repertoires were characterized only after the peak T cell response. Conclusions about previously exposed vaccinees are limited because only six or seven AZD1222 recipients were SARS-CoV-2 seropositive at baseline.

CDR1 and CDR2 (MDHEN, SYDVKM) derive from the germline V gene. The junction carries 12 bases between V and J, which are trimmed by 6 bases and 3 bases respectively. Inclusive of the bounding cysteine and phenylalanine, the CDR3 is 14 residues long. The kept DNA is CDR3 alone, 42 bases in frame from the first base. Sample time point, as interpreted from the label and publication: about 28 days (+/-7) after the second vaccine dose. AZD1222 recipients with second doses at about 4 weeks or about 12 weeks were pooled, because spike-specific TCR depth and breadth did not differ between schedules. Samples from vaccinated people were obtained from the UK trials COV001 and COV002, which included a single-blind randomized controlled phase 2/3 trial of AZD1222 (ChAdOx1 nCoV-19) in healthy adults. For TCRbeta chain sequencing, PBMC samples from trial participants were taken at day 0 and at day 28 after the second dose.

The sequencing here drew on peripheral blood, taken 28 days after the second AZD1222 dose. This chain joins TRBV28 to TRBJ1-3, with no D gene named confidently. The TCR sequence derives from an adult who received the AZD1222 COVID-19 vaccine. CDR3 protein: CASSSVGIGNTIYF. In nucleotides, the sequence is TGTGCCAGCAGCTCCGTGGGGATTGGAAACACCATATATTTT.